The rows below give T cell receptor beta chains drawn from one sample of a study of blood T cell repertoires in COVID-19. Repertoires were generated with immunoSEQ multiplex PCR, while TCRdb's copy carries only in-frame clones and drops some. The table lists 440,000 or so clones, 89% of them singletons. Specimen: peripheral blood. These receptors originate from a woman in her 40s with COVID-19, enrolled during active disease. The CDR3 runs from the conserved cysteine through the conserved F or W. The D gene is left open where the match is weak. Only some rows state a clone size, as once, few, many or a class for expanded clones.

V: TRBV5-5
D: .
J: TRBJ1-2
size: .
DNA: TGTGCCAGCAGCTTGGCCGTATTGGTCCTGGAGGGCTATGGCTACACCTTC
CDR3: CASSLAVLVLEGYGYTF

V: TRBV27
D: .
J: TRBJ2-2
size: .
DNA: TGTGCCAGCAGTTTAGTGATAGCAGGGCAGACCGGGGAGCTGTTTTTT
CDR3: CASSLVIAGQTGELFF

V: TRBV19
D: TRBD1
J: TRBJ1-1
size: few
DNA: TGTGCCAGTAGTATAACAGGGGTAACTGAAGCTTTCTTT
CDR3: CASSITGVTEAFF

V: TRBV6-5
D: .
J: TRBJ1-2
size: .
DNA: TGTGCCAGCAGTTACTCTCGTGGGGGCCCCTATGGCTACACCTTC
CDR3: CASSYSRGGPYGYTF

V: TRBV19
D: .
J: TRBJ2-7
size: .
DNA: TGTGCCAGTAGTATGGGACATAGGAGCTCCTACGAGCAGTACTTC
CDR3: CASSMGHRSSYEQYF

V: TRBV9
D: .
J: TRBJ1-4
size: .
DNA: TGTGCCAGCAGCCCCCAGTTAGCGCTTAATGAAAAACTGTTTTTT
CDR3: CASSPQLALNEKLFF

V: TRBV29-1
D: .
J: TRBJ2-1
size: .
DNA: TGCAGCGTTGAAAACAGTCGCTCCTACAATGAGCAGTTCTTC
CDR3: CSVENSRSYNEQFF

V: TRBV7-9
D: TRBD2
J: TRBJ2-5
size: .
DNA: TGTGCCAGCAGTCCTAACGGGGGGGCCCAGTACTTC
CDR3: CASSPNGGAQYF

V: TRBV5-5
D: .
J: TRBJ1-5
size: .
DNA: TGTGCCAGCAGCTGGGGGCACGGCAATCAGCCCCAGCATTTT
CDR3: CASSWGHGNQPQHF

V: TRBV25-1
D: .
J: TRBJ2-7
size: .
DNA: TGTGCCAGCAGTAGGACAGCCTACGAGCAGTACTTC
CDR3: CASSRTAYEQYF

V: TRBV6-5
D: .
J: TRBJ1-6
size: .
DNA: TGTGCCAGCAGCACAGGGCCGAGCTATAATTCACCCCTCCACTTT
CDR3: CASSTGPSYNSPLHF

V: TRBV29-1
D: TRBD2
J: TRBJ2-1
size: .
DNA: TGCAGCGTGGACCTGACTAGCGGGATGACCAATGAGCAGTTCTTC
CDR3: CSVDLTSGMTNEQFF

V: TRBV7-3
D: TRBD2
J: TRBJ2-1
size: .
DNA: TGTGCCAGCAGCTTAAACGCGGGAGGGAGCAATGAGCAGTTCTTC
CDR3: CASSLNAGGSNEQFF

V: TRBV2
D: TRBD2
J: TRBJ2-1
size: .
DNA: TGTGCCAGCATTCCCCGGGAGGGAAATAGGAATGAGCAGTTCTTC
CDR3: CASIPREGNRNEQFF

V: TRBV5-1
D: TRBD1
J: TRBJ1-1
size: once
DNA: TGCGCCAGCAGCTTGAGGACAGGGGAGGATACTGAAGCTTTCTTT
CDR3: CASSLRTGEDTEAFF

V: TRBV27
D: TRBD1
J: TRBJ2-1
size: .
DNA: TGTGCCAGCAGTTTATCACAGGGGGGAGTACGTATCGGTGATGAGCAGTTCTTC
CDR3: CASSLSQGGVRIGDEQFF

V: TRBV5-4
D: .
J: TRBJ2-7
size: once
DNA: TGTGCCAGCAGCTCCTACAGGGACCGCACCTACGAGCAGTACTTC
CDR3: CASSSYRDRTYEQYF

V: TRBV7-2
D: TRBD1
J: TRBJ2-7
size: .
DNA: TGTGCCAGCAGACAGGGGGCCCACGAGCAGTACTTC
CDR3: CASRQGAHEQYF

V: TRBV3-1/TRBV3-2
D: TRBD2
J: TRBJ2-1
size: .
DNA: TGTGCCAGCAGCCATACTAGCGGGGCGGGTTGGTCCTACAATGAGCAGTTCTTC
CDR3: CASSHTSGAGWSYNEQFF

V: TRBV6-5
D: .
J: TRBJ1-2
size: .
DNA: TGTGCCAGCAGTTCTATCGGGGGGGGAGGTTATGGCTACACCTTC
CDR3: CASSSIGGGGYGYTF

V: TRBV27
D: .
J: TRBJ2-1
size: .
DNA: TGTGCCAGCAGTCCGGGATTTTACAATGAGCAGTTCTTC
CDR3: CASSPGFYNEQFF

V: TRBV5-6
D: .
J: TRBJ1-2
size: .
DNA: TGTGCCAGCAGCCCCGGGAGAACCTTTTATGGCTACACCTTC
CDR3: CASSPGRTFYGYTF

V: TRBV6-4
D: TRBD1
J: TRBJ2-1
size: .
DNA: TGTGCCAGCAGCCGGGACAGAAGTAACCATGAGCAGTTCTTC
CDR3: CASSRDRSNHEQFF

V: TRBV6-6
D: .
J: TRBJ1-1
size: .
DNA: TGTGCCAGCAGGTACAACCCTTTCGGGGACACTGAAGCTTTCTTT
CDR3: CASRYNPFGDTEAFF

V: TRBV7-8
D: TRBD1
J: TRBJ1-4
size: once
DNA: TGTGCCAGCAGCTTAACAGGGACAGGGGGAGTCCGAAGTGAAAAACTGTTTTTT
CDR3: CASSLTGTGGVRSEKLFF

V: TRBV28
D: .
J: TRBJ2-3
size: .
DNA: TGTGCCAGCAGTTTGGAGTTTTGCACAGATACGCAGTATTTT
CDR3: CASSLEFCTDTQYF

V: TRBV6-5
D: TRBD1
J: TRBJ1-1
size: .
DNA: TGTGCCAGCAGTTGGGGACAGGGTACCACTGAAGCTTTCTTT
CDR3: CASSWGQGTTEAFF

V: TRBV6-2/TRBV6-3
D: TRBD1
J: TRBJ1-6
size: few
DNA: TGTGCCAGCAGTTACCGGACAGGGGTAACCTATAATTCACCCCTCCACTTT
CDR3: CASSYRTGVTYNSPLHF

V: TRBV5-1
D: TRBD1
J: TRBJ2-7
size: .
DNA: TGCGCCAGCAGCTTTACAGGGGGGCTTTCCTACGAGCAGTACTTC
CDR3: CASSFTGGLSYEQYF

V: TRBV2
D: .
J: TRBJ2-5
size: .
DNA: TGTGCCAGCAGTGAAAGTCCGCAGAGGGAGACCCAGTACTTC
CDR3: CASSESPQRETQYF

V: TRBV6-5
D: .
J: TRBJ1-2
size: .
DNA: TGTGCCAGCAGTTATCGGCCCGAGGCTTATGGCTACACCTTC
CDR3: CASSYRPEAYGYTF

V: TRBV6-6
D: .
J: TRBJ1-2
size: .
DNA: TGTGCCAGCAGCCCGAGACAGGTCCCCTATGGCTACACCTTC
CDR3: CASSPRQVPYGYTF

V: TRBV5-1
D: TRBD2
J: TRBJ2-2
size: .
DNA: TGCGCCAGCAGCTTGGGCAGCGGGACGAACACCGGGGAGCTGTTTTTT
CDR3: CASSLGSGTNTGELFF

V: TRBV9
D: .
J: TRBJ2-5
size: once
DNA: TGTGCCAGCAGCGTAGGGCCGGGGAGTTTCCAAGAGACCCAGTACTTC
CDR3: CASSVGPGSFQETQYF

V: TRBV6-2/TRBV6-3
D: .
J: TRBJ2-4
size: .
DNA: TGTGCCAGCAGTTACTTGCGGCCTCTAGCCAAAAACATTCAGTACTTC
CDR3: CASSYLRPLAKNIQYF

V: TRBV5-1
D: .
J: TRBJ1-2
size: .
DNA: TGCGCCAGCAGCTTGGGGAGTCTCGGGGGCTACACCTTC
CDR3: CASSLGSLGGYTF

V: TRBV28
D: .
J: TRBJ1-1
size: once
DNA: TGTGCCAGCAGTTTTAGGGGCATGAACACTGAAGCTTTCTTT
CDR3: CASSFRGMNTEAFF

V: TRBV5-1
D: .
J: TRBJ2-7
size: .
DNA: TGCGCCAGCAGCTCTCAGGGGGGCCCCGAGCAGTACTTC
CDR3: CASSSQGGPEQYF

V: TRBV3-1/TRBV3-2
D: .
J: TRBJ1-2
size: .
DNA: TGTGCCAGCAGCCAAACTACCGACGGCTATGGCTACACCTTC
CDR3: CASSQTTDGYGYTF

V: TRBV28
D: .
J: TRBJ2-7
size: once
DNA: TGTGCCAGCAGTTTAGTTAGCTTCCAAAGCTCCTACGAGCAGTACTTC
CDR3: CASSLVSFQSSYEQYF

V: TRBV28
D: TRBD1
J: TRBJ1-1
size: .
DNA: TGTGCCATCAACCGGGGGGGACAGGGGAACACTGAAGCTTTCTTT
CDR3: CAINRGGQGNTEAFF

V: TRBV28
D: .
J: TRBJ1-2
size: .
DNA: TGTGCCACCCCCGGCCCGTCGGGCGGGGATACGGCCTATGGCTACACCTTC
CDR3: CATPGPSGGDTAYGYTF

V: TRBV28
D: .
J: TRBJ2-7
size: .
DNA: TGTGCCAGCAGTTTAAACAGGCAAACCTACGAGCAGTACTTC
CDR3: CASSLNRQTYEQYF

V: TRBV30
D: .
J: TRBJ1-1
size: .
DNA: TGTGCCTGGAACGTCAGGAACACTGAAGCTTTCTTT
CDR3: CAWNVRNTEAFF

V: TRBV25-1
D: .
J: TRBJ2-7
size: .
DNA: TGTGCCAGCACCGAGCAAAGGAGGAGCTCCTACGAGCAGTACTTC
CDR3: CASTEQRRSSYEQYF

V: TRBV7-2
D: .
J: TRBJ1-1
size: .
DNA: TGTGCCAGCAGCTTAGGGGCGAACACTGAAGCTTTCTTT
CDR3: CASSLGANTEAFF

V: TRBV6-5
D: TRBD1
J: TRBJ1-5
size: .
DNA: TGTGCCAGCACCATCCGACAGGGAGGTCAGCCCCAGCATTTT
CDR3: CASTIRQGGQPQHF

V: TRBV5-6
D: TRBD1
J: TRBJ1-3
size: .
DNA: TGTGCCAGCAGTCCTAGGGGGCCGGGAAACACCATATATTTT
CDR3: CASSPRGPGNTIYF

V: TRBV9
D: .
J: TRBJ1-2
size: .
DNA: TGTGCCAGCAGCACCGCGGGGTATGGCTACACCTTC
CDR3: CASSTAGYGYTF

V: TRBV15
D: .
J: TRBJ1-2
size: medium-sized
DNA: TGTGCCACCAGCAGAGCCAGAGACAGCCGGAGCTTCTATGGCTACACCTTC
CDR3: CATSRARDSRSFYGYTF

V: TRBV27
D: TRBD1
J: TRBJ1-5
size: .
DNA: TGTGCCAGCAGTTTCCTTGGACAGGGGAATCAGCCCCAGCATTTT
CDR3: CASSFLGQGNQPQHF

V: TRBV25-1
D: .
J: TRBJ2-2
size: .
DNA: TGTGCCAGCAGTAATATCGGGTTGAACACCGGGGAGCTGTTTTTT
CDR3: CASSNIGLNTGELFF